The 11 T cell receptor beta chains below all came from one sample that was sequenced in a study of cytomegalovirus exposure and HLA in healthy donors. The PCR made use of 60 Vbeta and 13 Jbeta primers. The data were produced by immunoSEQ multiplex PCR, yet TCRdb's version contains in-frame clones alone and is incomplete. The profile shows roughly 80,000 clones, roughly 73% of them singletons. Sequencing was performed on PBMCs. The receptors stem from a woman between 40 and 50 years old in good health and CMV-seropositive.

The chain uses TRBV25-1 and TRBJ1-3; 7 bases line up with TRBD1. The CDR3 consists of 17 residues. The germline gives CDR1 MGHDK, CDR2 SYGVNS. Trimming took 3 bases from V and 2 from J; bases not matched to a gene: 10. The CDR3 DNA reads TGTGCCAGCAGTGAGAGGGGACAGCCGTATACTGGAAACACCATATATTTT. Translation gives CASSERGQPYTGNTIYF.

The V and J genes are TRBV7-2 and TRBJ2-2, with TRBD2 matching 12 bases. This CDR3 comprises 16 residues. In germline, CDR1 is SGHTA, CDR2 FQGNSA. The V gene end was trimmed by 2 bases and the J gene end by 4 bases; junction bases not matched to a gene: 2. DNA for the CDR3: TGTGCCAGCAGCTTACAACTAGCGGGGGGCACCGGGGAGCTGTTTTTT. Protein: CASSLQLAGGTGELFF.

The table lists this clone with a few counts. The chain recombines TRBV5-1 with TRBJ2-3; 9 nucleotides align to TRBD2. Germline V gene data show CDR1 as SGHRS and CDR2 as YFSETQ. The CDR3 contains 16 residues. V was pared by 2 bases and J by 1 base, with 5 bases of the junction left unmatched. CDR3 in DNA: TGCGCCAGCAGCTTAACTAGCGGGTCGGGCACAGATACGCAGTATTTT. Its protein product is CASSLTSGSGTDTQYF.

CDR3 in amino acids: CASGGVSNEKLFF. CDR3 bases: TGTGCCAGCGGTGGAGTGTCTAATGAAAAACTGTTTTTT. The chain joins TRBV2 to TRBJ1-4; D is undetermined. This CDR3 comprises 13 residues. The germline gives CDR1 SNHLY, CDR2 FYNNEI. V shed 8 bases and J shed 3 bases, with 10 bases lying between them.

The chain uses TRBV5-1 and TRBJ2-1, with D possibly TRBD2 on 5 matching bases. Per germline, CDR1 SGHRS and CDR2 YFSETQ. The V end lost 4 bases, the J end lost 6 bases, and 14 bases lay between the germline ends. The CDR3 runs 14 residues. The CDR3 is CASSAGIRSNEQFF. The CDR3 region has the DNA TGCGCCAGCAGCGCCGGGATCCGCAGCAATGAGCAGTTCTTC.

This chain joins TRBV5-6 and TRBJ1-3; 7 nucleotides match TRBD1. Trimming took 5 bases from V and 3 from J; bases not matched to a gene: 5. The CDR3 contains 14 residues. Germline CDR1 SGHDT, CDR2 YYEEEE. The CDR3 spells CASSRRDSGNTIYF. In DNA, the CDR3 is TGTGCCAGCAGTAGACGGGACAGTGGAAACACCATATATTTT.

This chain uses TRBV4-3 with TRBJ1-4; 7 bases match TRBD1. This CDR3 has 16 residues. V shed 0 bases, J shed 2 bases, and the junction held 3 bases outside the gene matches. Looked up from germline, CDR1 is LGHNA and CDR2 is YSLEER. The CDR3 bases are TGCGCCAGCAGCCAAGATTGGGGACAGACTAATGAAAAACTGTTTTTT. Its protein is CASSQDWGQTNEKLFF.

Worth noting for this clone: Relative to the germline gene, one junction end is altered; a read error may explain this. The chain uses TRBV19 and TRBJ2-6, with D maybe TRBD2 (5 bases). From germline, CDR1 is LNHDA and CDR2 SQIVND (reference sequence). The CDR3 has 15 amino acids. The CDR3 region has the DNA TGTGCCAGTAGAATAGCGAGATCTGGGGCCAACGTCCTGACTTTC. This codes for CASRIARSGANVLTF.

The chain recombines TRBV6-1 with TRBJ2-7, with 7 bases fitting TRBD1. The V segment lost 6 bases and the J segment 10 bases; nucleotides outside the gene matches: 15. The germline gives CDR1 MNHNS, CDR2 SASEGT. The CDR3 has 14 residues. CDR3 nucleotide sequence: TGTGCCAGCAGCTCAGCGTCGGGACAGTTCATCCAGTACTTC. Its protein product is CASSSASGQFIQYF.

This clone was recorded only once. This rearrangement joins TRBV15 to TRBJ2-3; no clear D gene. Germline CDR1 and CDR2: LNHNV and YYDKDF (reference sequence). The CDR3 is 12 amino acids. The V end lost 0 bases, the J end lost 10 bases, and 8 bases lay between the germline ends. CDR3 in amino acids: CATSRDGRAQYF. The CDR3 bases are TGTGCCACCAGCAGAGATGGGCGAGCGCAGTATTTT. The full variable domain, with the rest looked up from reference TRBV15 and TRBJ2-3, is DAMVIQNPRYQVTQFGKPVTLSCSQTLNHNVMYWYQQKSSQAPKLLFHYYDKDFNNEADTPDNFQSRRPNTSFCFLDIRSPGLGDTAMYLCATSRDGRAQYFGPGTRLTVL.

The V and J genes are TRBV7-9 and TRBJ2-3; 13 bases align to TRBD2. Germline V lookup: CDR1 SEHNR, CDR2 FQNEAQ (reference sequence). This CDR3 region has 18 residues. Trimming cost V 1 base and J 5 bases; bases outside gene matches: 9. The CDR3 region is CASSLGFRTSGRQDTQYF. CDR3 coding DNA: TGTGCCAGCAGCTTAGGATTCCGGACTAGCGGGAGACAAGATACGCAGTATTTT.